Presented here are 14 T cell receptor beta chains from one specimen sequenced in a study of human T cells and chemical hapten exposure (dated by TCRdb to the early 2020s). Library preparation attached unique molecular identifiers to individual cDNA molecules for quantitative, reproducible TCR counting. TCRdb trimmed public reads at Q25 via fastp, called clones via MiXCR and kept in-frame beta chains. Rows are combined by CDR3 protein, so each entry shows the most common genes and DNA. The table for this sample lists 600 to 750 distinct CDR3 sequences; less than 90% of them were counted only once. The top ten constitute 5.9% of the sample. Total RNA was extracted from unfractionated whole blood collected in Tempus Blood RNA tubes. Sequencing input: whole blood. Receptors originate from a human donor with alopecia, or a healthy volunteer (not recorded which). Some clones in this sample may be carry-over from other donors' samples. This table probably holds off-target reads from a library built for another chain.

V gene TRBV12-5 combines with J gene TRBJ1-1; no definite D call. The germline V gene encodes CDR1 LGHNT and CDR2 FRNRAP. The CDR3 spans 18 residues. Trimming removed 3 bases from V and 3 bases from J, with 23 bases in between. The CDR3 protein is CASGFRLRKQPRDTEAFF. For the CDR3, the DNA is TGTGCTAGTGGTTTTAGGTTAAGGAAACAACCCCGAGACACTGAAGCTTTCTTT.

This clonotype has just one count. The chain couples TRBV6-1 to TRBJ2-3, with TRBD1 matching 7 bases. This CDR3 spans 17 amino acids. CDR1 MNHNS and CDR2 SASEGT come from the germline V gene. The J segment lost 1 base and the V segment lost 1 base, leaving 8 bases of the junction unmatched. The DNA for the CDR3 is TGTGCCAGCAGTGAAGGTCCCGGAGGACAGGGCACAGATACGCAGTATTTT. Protein: CASSEGPGGQGTDTQYF.

The CDR3 protein is CASRRGEEQYF. CDR3 nucleotides: TGTGCCAGCCGTAGGGGGGAAGAGCAGTACTTC. The genes are TRBV12-3 or TRBV12-4 and TRBJ2-7; D could derive from TRBD1 or TRBD2 (6 bases each). The ends were cut back, 8 bases at V and 7 bases at J, with 12 bases in the middle. The CDR3 length is 11 residues.

The chain joins TRBV18 to TRBJ1-2; D perhaps matches TRBD1 (6 bases). Trimming took off 8 bases at V and 3 bases at J, with 10 bases between the two ends. CDR1 and CDR2 (germline): KGHSH, LQKENI. CDR3 length: 12 amino acids. CDR3 nucleotides: TGTGCCAGCAAGGGGGGAGACTATGGCTACACCTTC. Translating gives CASKGGDYGYTF.

The chain is built from TRBV21-1 and TRBJ1-5. TRBV21-1 constitutes a pseudogene. This CDR3 comprises 12 residues. The DNA of the CDR3 is TGTGCCAGCGACGCAGAGGATCAGCCCCAGCATTTT. The encoded protein is CASDAEDQPQHF.

The chain couples TRBV5-1 to TRBJ2-3; D possibly corresponds to TRBD2 (5 bases). CDR1 is SGHRS and CDR2 is YFSETQ in the germline V gene. Trimming took off 0 bases at V and 6 bases at J, with 8 bases between the two ends. The CDR3 spans 13 residues. The CDR3 nucleotides are TGCGCCAGCAGCTTGGACCAGCGGGATACGCAGTATTTT. The encoded protein is CASSLDQRDTQYF.

The V gene is TRBV5-6, the J gene TRBJ2-7; TRBD2 matches 10 bases. CDR1 and CDR2 from the germline V gene are SGHDT and YYEEEE. The CDR3 consists of 14 residues. V dropped 2 bases and J dropped 5; count of bases not matched to a gene: 4. CDR3 residues: CASSFGTSDHEQYF. CDR3 nucleotides: TGTGCCAGCAGCTTCGGGACTAGCGACCACGAGCAGTACTTC.

The chain recombines TRBV29-1 with TRBJ2-4; possibly TRBD1 for D (5 bases). This CDR3 has 12 amino acids. Germline V gene lookup returns CDR1 SQVTM and CDR2 ANQGSEA. Trimming shortened V by 6 bases and J by 6 bases, and 12 bases separated the two germline ends. CDR3: CSVWGSRNIQYF. The CDR3 nucleotides read TGCAGCGTCTGGGGCAGTCGAAACATTCAGTACTTC.

The chain joins TRBV7-2 to TRBJ2-3; D ambiguous. Per germline, CDR1 SGHTA and CDR2 FQGNSA. Trimming shortened V by 2 bases and J by 2 bases, and 11 bases separated the two germline ends. The length of the CDR3 is 15 residues. The CDR3 region has the DNA TGTGCCAGCAGCTTAAGGAAGGAAGCCACAGATACGCAGTATTTT. This sequence encodes CASSLRKEATDTQYF.

This clonotype was counted a few times. This rearrangement joins TRBV7-8 to TRBJ2-7; D call uncertain. Germline CDR1 SGHVS, CDR2 FQNEAQ. The V and J ends lost 5 bases and 4 bases respectively, with 12 bases between them. CDR3 length: 13 residues. The CDR3, as DNA: TGTGCCAGCAGCCACGGGCCGGAGTACGAGCAGTACTTC. It specifies CASSHGPEYEQYF.

CDR3 DNA sequence: TGTGCCAGCAGTGACAGGGACACCGGGGAGCTGTTTTTT. Amino acid sequence: CASSDRDTGELFF. The V gene is TRBV6-4, the J gene TRBJ2-2; D is ambiguous. Germline-derived CDR1 and CDR2 are MRHNA and SNTAGT. Trimming removed 2 bases from V and 3 bases from J, with 4 bases in between. This CDR3 contains 13 residues.

J is TRBJ2-4 and V is TRBV4-2; the D is unclear. In germline, CDR1 is LGHNA, CDR2 YNFKEQ. V lost 0 bases to trimming and J lost 1 base, with 4 bases between them. The CDR3 consists of 14 residues. The DNA of the CDR3 is TGTGCCAGCAGCCAAGATTTGGCCAAAAACATTCAGTACTTC. It yields the protein CASSQDLAKNIQYF.

This clonotype was seen once. The chain uses TRBV12-3 or TRBV12-4 and TRBJ1-5; 10 positions agree with TRBD1. The CDR3 spans 18 residues. V was clipped by 6 bases and J by 3 bases; unmatched bases: 14. In DNA form, the CDR3 reads TGTGCCAGCAGAAGAGGACAGGGGGTCTCCTATTTCAATCAGCCCCAGCATTTT. This gives the protein CASRRGQGVSYFNQPQHF.

The chain joins TRBV10-3 to TRBJ2-7; D call uncertain. This CDR3 has 11 residues. Trimming removed 0 bases at V and 10 bases at J, with 7 bases between. Germline-derived CDR1 and CDR2 are ENHRY and SYGVKD. In DNA form, the CDR3 reads TGTGCCATCAGTGAGTCCCAACAACAGTACTTC. This encodes CAISESQQQYF.